This TCR beta chain is drawn from a study of OX40 agonist ivuxolimab in advanced cancers. Repertoires were generated with immunoSEQ multiplex PCR, while TCRdb's copy carries only in-frame clones and drops some. The sample lists tens of thousands of clones, about 80% seen once, with about 7.3% in the top ten. Trimming took 3 bases from V and 5 from J; bases not matched to a gene: 8. The CDR3 runs 16 residues. CDR1 SGHRS and CDR2 YFSETQ come from the germline V gene. The sequence came from an adult with an advanced solid tumor such as melanoma, head and neck, liver or kidney cancer. The chain carries TRBV5-1 and TRBJ2-5; 12 nucleotides line up with TRBD2. The sample in question was CD4+ or CD8+ T cells sorted from blood, obtained in a trial of the OX40 agonist ivuxolimab. The CDR3 region is CASSSSGRAQEETQYF. CDR3 DNA: TGCGCCAGCAGCTCTAGCGGGAGGGCCCAGGAGGAGACCCAGTACTTC.